This T cell receptor beta chain is drawn from a study of sequential checkpoint blockade in melanoma. Measured with immunoSEQ multiplex PCR; TCRdb has only the in-frame clones, and not every one. Counted here are around 11,000 clones, approximately 80% occurring once; the ten biggest clones make up roughly 50%. CDR3 length equals 17 residues. The germline V and J ends were trimmed by 0 bases and 6 bases, with 15 bases remaining between them. Germline values: CDR1 MGHRA, CDR2 YSYEKL. On this clone itself: A much bigger clone sits one base away, suggesting this may be a read error.

The sample's treatment: randomized to nivolumab then ipilimumab (arm A) or the reverse (arm B). DNA-damaging chemotherapy had not been given to any patient beforehand. The origin of this receptor is a human donor with melanoma. The sequencing used CD8+ T cells sorted from blood (inferred from file names), collected from a patient given nivolumab and ipilimumab in sequence. J is TRBJ1-6 and V is TRBV4-1; D unresolved. The CDR3 region is CASSQDFQEMANSPLHF. In DNA, the CDR3 is TGCGCCAGCAGCCAAGATTTTCAGGAAATGGCTAATTCACCCCTCCACTTT.